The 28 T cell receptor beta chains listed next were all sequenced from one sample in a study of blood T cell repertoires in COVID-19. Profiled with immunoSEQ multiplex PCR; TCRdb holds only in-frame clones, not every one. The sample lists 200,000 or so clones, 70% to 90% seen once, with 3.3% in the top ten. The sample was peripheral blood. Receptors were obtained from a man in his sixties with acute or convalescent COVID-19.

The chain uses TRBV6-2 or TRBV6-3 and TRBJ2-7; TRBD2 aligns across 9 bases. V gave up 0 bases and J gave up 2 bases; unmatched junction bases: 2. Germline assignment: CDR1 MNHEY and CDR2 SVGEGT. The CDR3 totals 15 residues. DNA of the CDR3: TGTGCCAGCAGTTACTCTACTAGCGGGCCCTACGAGCAGTACTTC. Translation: CASSYSTSGPYEQYF.

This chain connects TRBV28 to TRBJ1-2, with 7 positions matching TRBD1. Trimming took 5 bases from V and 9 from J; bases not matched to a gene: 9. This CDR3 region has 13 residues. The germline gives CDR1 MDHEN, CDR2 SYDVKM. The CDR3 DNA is TGTGCCAGCAGTGGACAGGACGTTAATAGCTACACCTTC. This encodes CASSGQDVNSYTF.

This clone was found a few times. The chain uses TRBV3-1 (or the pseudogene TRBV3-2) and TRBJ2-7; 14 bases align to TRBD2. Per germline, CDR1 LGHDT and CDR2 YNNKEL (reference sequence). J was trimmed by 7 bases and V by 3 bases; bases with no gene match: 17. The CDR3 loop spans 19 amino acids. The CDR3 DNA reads TGTGCCAGCAGCCACAGGGGGCGAGGACTAGCGGGAGGACTGGCGGAGCAGTACTTC. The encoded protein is CASSHRGRGLAGGLAEQYF.

Here the CDR3 DNA reads TGTGCCAGCAAACTTAGCGACGAGCAGTACTTC. Translating gives CASKLSDEQYF. The V call is TRBV7-8, the J call TRBJ2-7; D is possibly TRBD2 (5 bases). V gave up 7 bases and J gave up 5 bases, with 9 bases separating them. Germline V gives CDR1 SGHVS, CDR2 FQNEAQ. The CDR3 totals 11 residues.

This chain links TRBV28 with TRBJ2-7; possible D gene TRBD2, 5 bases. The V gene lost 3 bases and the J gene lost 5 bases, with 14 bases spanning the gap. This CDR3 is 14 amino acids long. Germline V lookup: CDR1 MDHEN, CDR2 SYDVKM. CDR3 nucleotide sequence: TGTGCCAGCAGTTTTGGAAAAGTAGCGAACGAGCAGTACTTC. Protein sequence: CASSFGKVANEQYF.

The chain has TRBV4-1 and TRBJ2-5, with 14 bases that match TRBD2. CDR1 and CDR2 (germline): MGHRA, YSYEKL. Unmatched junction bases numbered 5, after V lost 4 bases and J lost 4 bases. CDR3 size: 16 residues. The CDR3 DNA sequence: TGCGCCAGCAGCCCGGGACTAGCGGGAGTCTCAGAGACCCAGTACTTC. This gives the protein CASSPGLAGVSETQYF.

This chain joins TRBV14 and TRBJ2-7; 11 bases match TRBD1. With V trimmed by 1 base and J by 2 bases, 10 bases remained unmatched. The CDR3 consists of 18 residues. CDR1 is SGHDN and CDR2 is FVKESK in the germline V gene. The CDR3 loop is CASSQVFGRGQGAYEQYF. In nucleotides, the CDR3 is TGTGCCAGCAGCCAAGTATTTGGTCGGGGACAGGGGGCCTACGAGCAGTACTTC. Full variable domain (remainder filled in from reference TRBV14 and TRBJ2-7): EAGVTQFPSHSVIEKGQTVTLRCDPISGHDNLYWYRRVMGKEIKFLLHFVKESKQDESGMPNNRFLAERTGGTYSTLKVQPAELEDSGVYFCASSQVFGRGQGAYEQYFGPGTRLTVT.

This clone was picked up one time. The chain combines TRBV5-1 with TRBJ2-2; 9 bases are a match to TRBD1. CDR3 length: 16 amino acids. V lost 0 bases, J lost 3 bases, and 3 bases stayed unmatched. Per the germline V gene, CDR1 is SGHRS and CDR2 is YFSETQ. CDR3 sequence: CASSLVRTGDTGELFF. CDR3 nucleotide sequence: TGCGCCAGCAGCTTGGTCCGGACAGGGGACACCGGGGAGCTGTTTTTT.

The CDR3 region is CASSLRLLYNEQFF. The CDR3 DNA is TGTGCCAGCAGCCTTCGACTACTATACAATGAGCAGTTCTTC. The rearrangement joins TRBV3-1 (or the pseudogene TRBV3-2) to TRBJ2-1; weak D call: TRBD2 (5 bases). Trimming took 4 bases from V and 4 from J, leaving 11 bases between them. Germline V gene data show CDR1 as LGHDT and CDR2 as YNNKEL (reference sequence). This CDR3 is 14 amino acids long.

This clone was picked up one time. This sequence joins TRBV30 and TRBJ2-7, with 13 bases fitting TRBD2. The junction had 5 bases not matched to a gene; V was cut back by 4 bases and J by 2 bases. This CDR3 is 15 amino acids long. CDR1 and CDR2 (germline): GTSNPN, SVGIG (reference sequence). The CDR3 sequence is CAWNRGLAGAYEQYF. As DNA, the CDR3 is TGTGCCTGGAACCGTGGACTAGCGGGAGCCTACGAGCAGTACTTC.

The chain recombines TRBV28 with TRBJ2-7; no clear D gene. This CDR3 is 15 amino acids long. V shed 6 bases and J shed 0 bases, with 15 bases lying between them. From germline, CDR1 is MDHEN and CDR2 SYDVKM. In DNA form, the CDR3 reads TGTGCCAGCAGCCGAGCAGGATCGAGCTCCTACGAGCAGTACTTC. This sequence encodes CASSRAGSSSYEQYF.

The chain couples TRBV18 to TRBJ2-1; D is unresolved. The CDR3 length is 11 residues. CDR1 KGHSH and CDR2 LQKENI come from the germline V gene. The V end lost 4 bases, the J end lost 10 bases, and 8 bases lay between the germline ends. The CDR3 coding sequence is TGTGCCAGCTCACGAGATTCGGAGCAGTTCTTC. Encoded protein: CASSRDSEQFF.

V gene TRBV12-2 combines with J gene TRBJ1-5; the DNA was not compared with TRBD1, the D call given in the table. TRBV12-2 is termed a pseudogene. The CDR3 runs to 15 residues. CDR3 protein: CASRSLTGSNQPQHF. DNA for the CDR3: TGTGCAAGTCGCTCCCTGACAGGGAGCAATCAGCCCCAGCATTTT.

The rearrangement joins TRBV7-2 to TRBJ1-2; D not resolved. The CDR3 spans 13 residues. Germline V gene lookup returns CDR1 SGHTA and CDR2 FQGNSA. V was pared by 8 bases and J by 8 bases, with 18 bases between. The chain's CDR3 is CASGKALAGGYTF. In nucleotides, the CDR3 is TGTGCCAGCGGAAAAGCGTTGGCTGGAGGCTACACCTTC.

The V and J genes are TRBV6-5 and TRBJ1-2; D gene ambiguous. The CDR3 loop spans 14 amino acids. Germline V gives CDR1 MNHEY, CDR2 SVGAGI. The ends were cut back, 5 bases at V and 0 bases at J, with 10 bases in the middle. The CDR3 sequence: CASSRSRANYGYTF. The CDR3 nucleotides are TGTGCCAGCAGTAGATCAAGAGCTAACTATGGCTACACCTTC.

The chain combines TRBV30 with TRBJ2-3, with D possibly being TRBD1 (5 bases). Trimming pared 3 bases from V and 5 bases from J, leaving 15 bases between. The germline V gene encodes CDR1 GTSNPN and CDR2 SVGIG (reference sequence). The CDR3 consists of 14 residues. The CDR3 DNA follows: TGTGCCTGGAGCATGTCAGGGTATGAAGATACGCAGTATTTT. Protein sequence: CAWSMSGYEDTQYF.

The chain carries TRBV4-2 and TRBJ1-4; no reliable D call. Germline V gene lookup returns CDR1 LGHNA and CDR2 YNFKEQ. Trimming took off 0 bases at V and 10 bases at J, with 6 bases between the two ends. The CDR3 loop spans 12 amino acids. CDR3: CASSQDNGKLFF. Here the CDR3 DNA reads TGTGCCAGCAGCCAAGATAACGGAAAACTGTTTTTT.

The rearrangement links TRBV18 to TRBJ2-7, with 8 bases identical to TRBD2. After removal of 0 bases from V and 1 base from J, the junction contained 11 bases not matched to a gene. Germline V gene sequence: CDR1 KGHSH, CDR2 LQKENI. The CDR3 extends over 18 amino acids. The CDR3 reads CASSPPGSGSRASYEQYF. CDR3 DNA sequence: TGTGCCAGCTCACCACCGGGGAGCGGGAGTAGGGCGTCCTACGAGCAGTACTTC.

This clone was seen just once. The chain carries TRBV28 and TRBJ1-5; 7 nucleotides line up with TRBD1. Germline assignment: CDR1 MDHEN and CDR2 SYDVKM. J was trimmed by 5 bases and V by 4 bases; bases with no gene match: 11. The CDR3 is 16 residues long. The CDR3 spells CASSSLGWQGDQPQHF. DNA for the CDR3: TGTGCCAGCAGTTCCCTCGGTTGGCAGGGGGATCAGCCCCAGCATTTT. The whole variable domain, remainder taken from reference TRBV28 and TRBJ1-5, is DVKVTQSSRYLVKRTGEKVFLECVQDMDHENMFWYRQDPGLGLRLIYFSYDVKMKEKGDIPEGYSVSREKKERFSLILESASTNQTSMYLCASSSLGWQGDQPQHFGDGTRLSIL.

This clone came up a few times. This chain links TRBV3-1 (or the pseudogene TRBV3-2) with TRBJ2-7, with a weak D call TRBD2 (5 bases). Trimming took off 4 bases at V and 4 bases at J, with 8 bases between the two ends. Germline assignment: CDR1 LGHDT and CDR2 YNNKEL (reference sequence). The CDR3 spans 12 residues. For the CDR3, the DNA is TGTGCCAGCAGCCCGACGGGGTACGAGCAGTACTTC. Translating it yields CASSPTGYEQYF.

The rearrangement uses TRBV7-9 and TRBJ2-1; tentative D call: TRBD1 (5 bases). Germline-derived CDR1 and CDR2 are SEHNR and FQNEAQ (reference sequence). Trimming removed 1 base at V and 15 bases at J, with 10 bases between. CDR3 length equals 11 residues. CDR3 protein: CASSLERTRFF. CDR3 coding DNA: TGTGCCAGCAGCTTAGAAAGGACACGGTTCTTC.

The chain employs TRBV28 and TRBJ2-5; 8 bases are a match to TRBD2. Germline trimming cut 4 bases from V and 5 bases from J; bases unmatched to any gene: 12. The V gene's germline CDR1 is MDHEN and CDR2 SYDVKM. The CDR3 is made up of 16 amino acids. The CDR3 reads CASSSPGREGRETQYF. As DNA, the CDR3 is TGTGCCAGCAGTTCCCCCGGGAGGGAGGGCCGTGAGACCCAGTACTTC.

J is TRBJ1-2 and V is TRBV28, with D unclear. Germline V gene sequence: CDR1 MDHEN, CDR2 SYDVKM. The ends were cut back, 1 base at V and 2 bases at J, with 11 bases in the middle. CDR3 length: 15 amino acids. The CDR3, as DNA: TGTGCCAGCAGTTTATACCGGGGTTGGAACTATGGCTACACCTTC. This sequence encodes CASSLYRGWNYGYTF.

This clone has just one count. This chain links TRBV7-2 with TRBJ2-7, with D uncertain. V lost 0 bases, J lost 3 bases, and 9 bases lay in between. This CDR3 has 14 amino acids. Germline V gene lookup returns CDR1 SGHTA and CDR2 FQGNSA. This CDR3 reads CASSLAVQNYEQYF. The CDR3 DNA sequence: TGTGCCAGCAGCTTAGCGGTTCAGAACTACGAGCAGTACTTC.

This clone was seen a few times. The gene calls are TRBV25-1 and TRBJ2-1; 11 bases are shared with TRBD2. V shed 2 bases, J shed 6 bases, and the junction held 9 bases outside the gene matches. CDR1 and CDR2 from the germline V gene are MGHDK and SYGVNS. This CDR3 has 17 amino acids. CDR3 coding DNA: TGTGCCAGCAGTGAAAGAACCGCTAGCGGGAGGTCCAATGAGCAGTTCTTC. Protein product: CASSERTASGRSNEQFF.

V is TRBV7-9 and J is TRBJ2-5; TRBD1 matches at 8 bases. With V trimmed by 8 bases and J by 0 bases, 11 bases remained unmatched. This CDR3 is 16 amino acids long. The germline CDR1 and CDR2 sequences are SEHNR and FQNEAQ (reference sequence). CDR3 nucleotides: TGTGCCAGCGCAAGCCAGGGGGCCCCTAACCAAGAGACCCAGTACTTC. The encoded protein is CASASQGAPNQETQYF.

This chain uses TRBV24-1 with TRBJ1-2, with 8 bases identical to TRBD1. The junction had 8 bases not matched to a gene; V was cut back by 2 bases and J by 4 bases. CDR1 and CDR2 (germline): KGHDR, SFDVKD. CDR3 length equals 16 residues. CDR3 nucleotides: TGTGCCACCAGTGATTCCACAGGGGGATGGACCTATGGCTACACCTTC. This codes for CATSDSTGGWTYGYTF.

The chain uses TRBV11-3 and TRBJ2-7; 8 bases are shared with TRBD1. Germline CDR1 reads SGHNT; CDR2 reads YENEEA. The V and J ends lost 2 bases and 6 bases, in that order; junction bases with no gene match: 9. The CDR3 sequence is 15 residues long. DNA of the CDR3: TGTGCCAGCAGCTTAACAGCAGGGGGCCCGTCCGAGCAGTACTTC. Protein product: CASSLTAGGPSEQYF.